The subject of this entry is one TCR beta chain. The target antigen is unknown. This specimen belongs to a study of cytomegalovirus exposure and HLA in healthy donors. Study-wide findings and caveats: Later analysis suggested links between common viral pathogens and several top significant clusters. When presence/absence was analysed, sequencing depth was taken to be roughly uniform across donors. Immune exposure data for these donors was limited to CMV serostatus. In an earlier analysis, in some 500 donors, most V segments appeared productive either ~90% or ~30% of the time.

Deletions cut 4 bases from V and 0 bases from J, with 13 bases between. The CDR3 runs 16 residues. CDR1 is MDHEN, CDR2 SYDVKM, per germline. Researchers ran the PCR with 60 Vbeta and 13 Jbeta primers. Libraries were prepared by immunoSEQ multiplex PCR; TCRdb keeps only in-frame clonotypes and omits some of them. The sample records about 160,000 clones, 76% being singletons. The clonotype originates from a man aged 55-75 years in good health and CMV-seronegative. The V call is TRBV28, the J call TRBJ2-1; tentative D call: TRBD2 (6 bases). The source material was PBMCs. The CDR3 loop reads CASSSFGGSSYNEQFF. DNA for the CDR3: TGTGCCAGCAGTTCTTTTGGGGGGAGCTCCTACAATGAGCAGTTCTTC.